This TCR beta chain was obtained from a study of OX40 agonist ivuxolimab in advanced cancers. Study-wide context: The mean age was approximately 60 years, ranging from roughly 23 to 90, with more than 70% of participants male. Points from the study as a whole: Nonresponders included some who also had low normalized T-cell clonal expansion. CD4+ T cells averaged fewer expanded clones than CD8+ T cells.

The CDR3 covers 16 residues. Trimming at V came to 7 bases and at J to 0 bases, leaving 6 bases not matched to a gene. CDR1 and CDR2 from the germline V gene are SNHLY and FYNNEI. TCRdb's copy holds only in-frame clones and misses some; the assay was immunoSEQ multiplex PCR. The sample holds approximately 74,000 clones; over 85% are singletons and the top ten take approximately 0.3%. Details on this clone: Its specificity is not known.

This chain connects TRBV2 to TRBJ2-7; 13 positions agree with TRBD2. Sequenced material: CD4+ or CD8+ T cells sorted from blood, taken in a trial of the OX40 agonist ivuxolimab. The receptor's source is an adult with an advanced solid tumor such as melanoma, head and neck, liver or kidney cancer. This CDR3 reads CASTPGLAGHSYEQYF. As DNA, the CDR3 is TGTGCCAGCACCCCGGGACTAGCGGGACACTCCTACGAGCAGTACTTC.